Sequencing of this TCR beta chain was carried out in a study of blood T cell repertoires in COVID-19. Study at large: The United States, Italy and Spain provided the acute and convalescent COVID-19 samples. PBMCs, B-cell-depleted T cells, or T cells provided the cDNA or gDNA that made up the material.

Germline loops: CDR1 SGHDN, CDR2 FVKESK. There are 13 residues in the CDR3. Between the trimmed V and J ends, which lost 1 base and 7 bases, there was a span of 10 bases. In the source study's methods: How many nucleated cells were present was estimated from reference gene primer amplification. The data were produced by immunoSEQ multiplex PCR, yet TCRdb's version contains in-frame clones alone and is incomplete. V, J and clone size are those of that table, while D and trimming were read from the DNA. The sample lists some 94,000 clones; about four fifths were seen once. The V gene is TRBV14, the J gene TRBJ1-2, with D unclear. Sequenced material: peripheral blood. The receptor comes from a man aged 70-80 years with active or convalescent COVID-19. CDR3 in DNA: TGTGCCAGCAGCCAAGTGCTCGGTGGTGGCTACACCTTC. It codes for CASSQVLGGGYTF.